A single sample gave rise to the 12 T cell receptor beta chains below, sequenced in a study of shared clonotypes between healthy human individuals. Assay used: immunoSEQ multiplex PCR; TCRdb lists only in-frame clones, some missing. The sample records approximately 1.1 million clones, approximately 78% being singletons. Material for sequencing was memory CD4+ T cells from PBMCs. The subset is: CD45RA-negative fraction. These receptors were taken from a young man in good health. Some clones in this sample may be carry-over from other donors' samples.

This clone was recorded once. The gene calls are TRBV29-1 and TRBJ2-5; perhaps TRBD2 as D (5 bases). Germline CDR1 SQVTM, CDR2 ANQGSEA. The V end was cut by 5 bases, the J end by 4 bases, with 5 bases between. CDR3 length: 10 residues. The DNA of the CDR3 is TGCAGCGTTACTAGAGAGACCCAGTACTTC. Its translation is CSVTRETQYF.

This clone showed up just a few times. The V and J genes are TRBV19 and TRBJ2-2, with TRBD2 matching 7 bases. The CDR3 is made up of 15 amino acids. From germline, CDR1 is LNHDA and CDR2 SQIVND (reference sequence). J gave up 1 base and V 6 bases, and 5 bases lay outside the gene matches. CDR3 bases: TGTGCCAGTAGGCTGACTAGCAGGAACACCGGGGAGCTGTTTTTT. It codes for CASRLTSRNTGELFF. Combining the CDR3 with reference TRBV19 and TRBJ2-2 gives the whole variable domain DGGITQSPKYLFRKEGQNVTLSCEQNLNHDAMYWYRQDPGQGLRLIYYSQIVNDFQKGDIAEGYSVSREKKESFPLTVTSAQKNPTAFYLCASRLTSRNTGELFFGEGSRLTVL.

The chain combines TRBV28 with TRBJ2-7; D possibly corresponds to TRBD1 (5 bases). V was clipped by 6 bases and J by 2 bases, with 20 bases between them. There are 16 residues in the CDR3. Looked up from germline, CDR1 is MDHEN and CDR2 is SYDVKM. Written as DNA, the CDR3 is TGTGCCAGCAGAAAAAAACAGGCTTCACTAACCTACGAGCAGTACTTC. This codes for CASRKKQASLTYEQYF.

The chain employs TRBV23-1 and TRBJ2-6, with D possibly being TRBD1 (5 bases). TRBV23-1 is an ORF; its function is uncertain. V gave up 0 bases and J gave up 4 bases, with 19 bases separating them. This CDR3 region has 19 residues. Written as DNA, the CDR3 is TGCGCCAGCAGTCAATCGATGGGCAGGGCTCTCTCCGGGGCCAACGTCCTGACTTTC. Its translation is CASSQSMGRALSGANVLTF.

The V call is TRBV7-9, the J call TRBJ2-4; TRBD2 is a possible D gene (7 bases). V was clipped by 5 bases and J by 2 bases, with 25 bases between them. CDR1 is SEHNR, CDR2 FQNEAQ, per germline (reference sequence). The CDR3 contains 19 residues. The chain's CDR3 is CASSRSRRGGGLTKNIQYF. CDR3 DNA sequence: TGTGCCAGCAGCCGAAGCCGCCGAGGAGGGGGACTAACCAAAAACATTCAGTACTTC.

Here the CDR3 DNA reads TGTGCCAGCTCACCCAGGGGGGACTCCTACGAGCAGTACTTC. It yields the protein CASSPRGDSYEQYF. V usage is TRBV18 and J usage is TRBJ2-7, with D possibly TRBD1 on 7 matching bases. V was cut by 3 bases and J by 0 bases, with 9 bases left in between. CDR3 length equals 14 residues. The V gene's germline CDR1 is KGHSH and CDR2 LQKENI.

CDR3 residues: CASRQGLEAFF. The CDR3 coding sequence is TGTGCCAGTAGACAGGGGCTGGAAGCTTTCTTT. V is TRBV19 and J is TRBJ1-1; 7 bases are shared with TRBD1. Germline assignment: CDR1 LNHDA and CDR2 SQIVND (reference sequence). The CDR3 covers 11 residues. The ends lost 6 bases at V and 8 bases at J; junction bases unmatched: 3.

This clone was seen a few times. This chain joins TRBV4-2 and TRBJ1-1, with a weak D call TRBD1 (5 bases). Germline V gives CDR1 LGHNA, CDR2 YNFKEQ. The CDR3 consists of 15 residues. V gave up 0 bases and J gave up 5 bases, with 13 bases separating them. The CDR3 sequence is CASSQDTWGGTEAFF. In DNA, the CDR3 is TGTGCCAGCAGCCAAGATACCTGGGGGGGGACTGAAGCTTTCTTT.

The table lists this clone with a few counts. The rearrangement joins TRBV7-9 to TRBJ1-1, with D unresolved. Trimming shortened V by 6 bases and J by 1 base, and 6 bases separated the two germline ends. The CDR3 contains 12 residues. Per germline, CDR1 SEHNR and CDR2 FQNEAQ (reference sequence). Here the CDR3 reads CASSHRNTEAFF. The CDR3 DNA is TGTGCCAGCAGTCATAGGAACACTGAAGCTTTCTTT.

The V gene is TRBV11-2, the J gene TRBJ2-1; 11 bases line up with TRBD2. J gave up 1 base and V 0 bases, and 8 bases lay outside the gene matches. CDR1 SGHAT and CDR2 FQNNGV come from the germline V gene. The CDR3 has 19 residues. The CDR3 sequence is CASSLEGASGRLSYNEQFF. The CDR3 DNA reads TGTGCCAGCAGCTTAGAAGGGGCTAGCGGGAGGTTATCCTACAATGAGCAGTTCTTC.

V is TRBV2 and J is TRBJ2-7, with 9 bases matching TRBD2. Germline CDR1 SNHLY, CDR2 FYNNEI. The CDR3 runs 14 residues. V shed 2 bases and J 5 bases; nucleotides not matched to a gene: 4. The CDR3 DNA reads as TGTGCCAGCAGTGAACGCGGGAGGGCCGACGAGCAGTACTTC. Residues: CASSERGRADEQYF.

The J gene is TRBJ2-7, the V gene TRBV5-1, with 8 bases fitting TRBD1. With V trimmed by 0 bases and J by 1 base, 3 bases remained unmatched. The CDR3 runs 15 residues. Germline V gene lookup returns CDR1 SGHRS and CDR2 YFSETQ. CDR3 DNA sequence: TGCGCCAGCAGCTTGGGGACAGGGAGGTCCTACGAGCAGTACTTC. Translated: CASSLGTGRSYEQYF. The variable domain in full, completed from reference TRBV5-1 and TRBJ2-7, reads KAGVTQTPRYLIKTRGQQVTLSCSPISGHRSVSWYQQTPGQGLQFLFEYFSETQRNKGNFPGRFSGRQFSNSRSEMNVSTLELGDSALYLCASSLGTGRSYEQYFGPGTRLTVT.